This paragraph reports one T cell receptor (beta chain). The antigen is unknown. CD8 cells regarded as naive lacked CD45RO, were positively chosen for CCR7, and omitted terminally differentiated effector memory CD45RA+ cells. When replicate PCRs were run on sorted subsets, they used approximately 210 ng DNA, some 30,000 T cell genomes. The repertoire was sequenced with immunoSEQ multiplex PCR; TCRdb's copy has only in-frame clones and lacks some. The table lists about 700,000 clones, around 92% of them singletons. The sample belongs to a study of shared clonotypes between healthy human individuals. About the study: Researchers assigned three CD4 naive, three CD4 memory, two CD8 naive and one CD8 memory plate to each donor. Points from the study as a whole: The study generally estimated greater richness for naive than memory subsets.

This CDR3 has 12 amino acids. From germline, CDR1 is SGHTA and CDR2 FQGNSA. Trimming left V 5 bases short and J 10 bases short, with 15 bases between. The rearrangement uses TRBV7-2 and TRBJ2-7; perhaps TRBD2 as D (6 bases). The source is a man in his thirties or forties in good health. Sample: naive CD8+ T cells sorted from blood. The CDR3 here is CASSLDRRGQYF. As DNA, the CDR3 is TGTGCCAGCAGCCTAGACCGGCGGGGTCAGTACTTC.